These T cell receptor beta chains were read from a single sample in a study of T-cell reconstitution after alpha-beta-depleted transplantation in children. TCRdb fed the PCR reads into MiXCR, producing one record per CDR3 protein. The table includes about a million distinct CDR3 sequences, under 30% detected once. The specimen was PBMCs, mostly from graft donor cells, collected 360 days after TCRalphabeta/CD19-depleted stem cell transplant. Receptor source: a boy under two years old who had a stem cell transplant for SCID, so the T cells may come from the graft donor. Each CDR3 is given with its conserved first and last residue. The order of the fields is V gene, J gene, D gene, clone size, CDR3 protein, CDR3 DNA. D genes are given only for firm matches. Part of the rows lack a size; the others show once, few, many or a class for expanded clones.

V: TRBV20-1
J: TRBJ1-4
D: NA
size: few
CDR3: CSARDKGRGIQEKLFF
DNA: TGCAGTGCTAGAGATAAGGGAAGGGGTATTCAGGAAAAACTGTTTTTT

V: TRBV20-1
J: TRBJ2-1
D: NA
size: few
CDR3: CSARDVRVSSYNEQFF
DNA: TGCAGTGCTAGAGATGTGCGGGTGAGCTCCTACAATGAGCAGTTCTTC

V: TRBV18
J: TRBJ2-5
D: NA
size: NA
CDR3: CASSPGQKQETQYF
DNA: TGTGCCAGCTCACCAGGGCAGAAACAAGAGACCCAGTACTTC

V: TRBV18
J: TRBJ2-5
D: NA
size: NA
CDR3: CASSPNVGETQYF
DNA: TGTGCCAGCTCACCCAACGTCGGAGAGACCCAGTACTTC

V: TRBV12-3/TRBV12-4
J: TRBJ2-1
D: TRBD2
size: NA
CDR3: CASSPRSLAGDGNEQFF
DNA: TGTGCCAGCAGCCCCCGAAGCCTAGCGGGGGATGGGAATGAGCAGTTCTTC

V: TRBV7-8
J: TRBJ1-2
D: NA
size: NA
CDR3: CASSSGRSGYTF
DNA: TGTGCCAGCAGCTCGGGACGTAGTGGCTACACCTTC

V: TRBV7-9
J: TRBJ2-3
D: TRBD2
size: NA
CDR3: CASSPGTSGDLTDTQYF
DNA: TGTGCCAGCAGCCCAGGGACTAGCGGGGACCTCACAGATACGCAGTATTTT

V: TRBV4-1
J: TRBJ2-2
D: NA
size: NA
CDR3: CASSHVPGLDANTGELFF
DNA: TGCGCCAGCAGCCACGTACCGGGACTCGACGCGAACACCGGGGAGCTGTTTTTT

V: TRBV4-1
J: TRBJ1-4
D: TRBD1
size: few
CDR3: CASSQGDRGWTNEKLFF
DNA: TGCGCCAGCAGCCAGGGGGACAGGGGATGGACTAATGAAAAACTGTTTTTT

V: TRBV10-3
J: TRBJ2-7
D: NA
size: NA
CDR3: CAISWDIAYEQYF
DNA: TGTGCCATCAGTTGGGACATTGCCTACGAGCAGTACTTC

V: TRBV4-2
J: TRBJ2-1
D: NA
size: few
CDR3: CASSQDPRDEQFF
DNA: TGTGCCAGCAGCCAAGATCCACGAGACGAGCAGTTCTTC

V: TRBV12-3/TRBV12-4
J: TRBJ2-5
D: TRBD2
size: few
CDR3: CASSFKRGVLALPETQYF
DNA: TGTGCCAGCAGTTTCAAGCGGGGGGTCCTCGCGCTCCCAGAGACCCAGTACTTC

V: TRBV27
J: TRBJ2-1
D: TRBD1
size: few
CDR3: CASSSTGTVLNEQFF
DNA: TGTGCCAGCAGTTCAACCGGGACAGTCCTCAATGAGCAGTTCTTC

V: TRBV5-1
J: TRBJ2-7
D: NA
size: many
CDR3: CASSFVGGSYEQYF
DNA: TGTGCCAGCAGCTTTGTGGGGGGCTCCTACGAGCAGTACTTC

V: TRBV6-2/TRBV6-3
J: TRBJ1-5
D: NA
size: NA
CDR3: CASSRLNQPQHF
DNA: TGTGCCAGCAGTAGGCTCAATCAGCCCCAGCATTTT

V: TRBV30
J: TRBJ2-5
D: NA
size: few
CDR3: CAWSSGVQETQYF
DNA: TGTGCCTGGAGTTCCGGGGTCCAAGAGACCCAGTACTTC

V: TRBV20-1
J: TRBJ1-4
D: NA
size: few
CDR3: CSARDPRGTNEKLFF
DNA: TGCAGTGCTAGAGATCCCAGGGGTACTAATGAAAAACTGTTTTTT

V: TRBV20-1
J: TRBJ2-3
D: NA
size: few
CDR3: CSARELKRDTQYF
DNA: TGCAGTGCTAGAGAGCTGAAGAGGGATACGCAGTATTTT

V: TRBV5-1
J: TRBJ1-1
D: NA
size: few
CDR3: CASSAPPGEAFF
DNA: TGCGCCAGCAGCGCGCCGCCAGGGGAAGCTTTCTTT

V: TRBV5-1
J: TRBJ1-5
D: TRBD1
size: NA
CDR3: CASSATGDIAQPQHF
DNA: TGCGCCAGCAGCGCGACAGGGGATATTGCTCAGCCCCAGCATTTT

V: TRBV15
J: TRBJ1-2
D: TRBD1
size: few
CDR3: CATSKGTGAPHYGYTF
DNA: TGTGCCACCTCCAAGGGGACAGGGGCTCCTCACTATGGCTACACCTTC

V: TRBV4-3
J: TRBJ1-1
D: NA
size: many
CDR3: CASSQEILDERETEAFF
DNA: TGCGCCAGCAGCCAAGAAATATTGGACGAGAGGGAGACTGAAGCTTTCTTT

V: TRBV20-1
J: TRBJ1-2
D: NA
size: NA
CDR3: CSARDAANYGYTF
DNA: TGCAGTGCTAGAGATGCGGCTAACTATGGCTACACCTTC

V: TRBV10-2
J: TRBJ1-2
D: NA
size: NA
CDR3: CASSFHHLGYTF
DNA: TGCGCCAGTTCCTTTCACCATCTCGGCTACACCTTC

V: TRBV29-1
J: TRBJ1-3
D: TRBD1
size: NA
CDR3: CSVERTGFSGNTIYF
DNA: TGCAGCGTTGAAAGGACAGGATTCTCTGGAAACACCATATATTTT

V: TRBV11-1
J: TRBJ1-1
D: TRBD1
size: NA
CDR3: CASSPQTGRTEAFF
DNA: TGTGCCAGCAGCCCTCAGACAGGGAGAACTGAAGCTTTCTTT